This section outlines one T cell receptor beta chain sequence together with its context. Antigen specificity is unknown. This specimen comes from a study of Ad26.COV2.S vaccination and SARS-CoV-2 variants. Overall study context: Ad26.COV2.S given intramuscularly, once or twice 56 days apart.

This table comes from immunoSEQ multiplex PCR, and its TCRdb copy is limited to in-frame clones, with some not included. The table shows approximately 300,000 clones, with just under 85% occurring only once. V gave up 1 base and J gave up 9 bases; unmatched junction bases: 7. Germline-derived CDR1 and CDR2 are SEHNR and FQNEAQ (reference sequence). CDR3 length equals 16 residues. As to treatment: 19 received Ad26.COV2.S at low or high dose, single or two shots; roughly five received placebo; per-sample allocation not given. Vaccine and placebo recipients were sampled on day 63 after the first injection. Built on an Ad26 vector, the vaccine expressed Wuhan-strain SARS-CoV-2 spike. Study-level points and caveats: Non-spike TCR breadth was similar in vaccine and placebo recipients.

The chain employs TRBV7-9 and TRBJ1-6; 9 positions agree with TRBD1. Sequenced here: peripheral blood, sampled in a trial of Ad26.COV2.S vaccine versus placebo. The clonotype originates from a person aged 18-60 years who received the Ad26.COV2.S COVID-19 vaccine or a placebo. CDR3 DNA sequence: TGTGCCAGCAGCTTAGATTCGGGACAGGGATCTTCACCCCTCCACTTT. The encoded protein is CASSLDSGQGSSPLHF.